The 21 T cell receptor beta chains below all came from one sample that was sequenced in a study of T-cell memory formation after mild COVID-19. One entry per CDR3 protein, called by TCRdb with MiXCR from the 5' RACE reads. This sample has around 300,000 distinct CDR3 sequences; 15% to 20% occur once, and the top ten carry roughly 23%. Sequencing used PBMCs or a T cell subset sorted from them (not recorded which). These TCRs come from a man aged 18 to 29 who had mild COVID-19 (a few samples of this study predate the infection). Cell type and time point are not known.

The rearrangement uses TRBV6-5 and TRBJ2-7, with unresolved D. The V and J ends lost 0 bases and 1 base respectively, with 10 bases between them. Germline V CDR1 and CDR2: MNHEY, SVGAGI. This CDR3 comprises 15 residues. Here the CDR3 reads CASSYSSDGSYEQYF. The CDR3 DNA sequence: TGTGCCAGCAGTTACTCCTCGGACGGATCCTACGAGCAGTACTTC.

This chain uses TRBV29-1 with TRBJ1-1, with D unclear. The V gene lost 6 bases and the J gene lost 3 bases, with 5 bases spanning the gap. Germline-derived CDR1 and CDR2 are SQVTM and ANQGSEA. The CDR3 is 10 residues long. The CDR3 protein is CSVKYTEAFF. In DNA form, the CDR3 reads TGCAGCGTGAAGTACACTGAAGCTTTCTTT.

The DNA for the CDR3 is TGTGCCAGCAGCGTGGGGGACTATGGCTACACCTTC. Translated: CASSVGDYGYTF. The rearrangement links TRBV11-2 to TRBJ1-2; D may be TRBD1 (5 bases). Germline values: CDR1 SGHAT, CDR2 FQNNGV. The CDR3 runs to 12 residues. V lost 5 bases and J lost 3, with 7 bases in between.

The V call is TRBV7-9, the J call TRBJ2-5, with 9 bases fitting TRBD1. Germline V gives CDR1 SEHNR, CDR2 FQNEAQ (reference sequence). The CDR3 is 15 residues long. The trim removed 5 bases at V and 5 bases at J, leaving 9 bases unmatched. As DNA, the CDR3 is TGTGCCAGCAGCGTCCGGGACAGGGCGTGGGAGACCCAGTACTTC. Protein product: CASSVRDRAWETQYF.

The chain combines TRBV6-5 with TRBJ1-5; D ambiguous. This CDR3 is 13 amino acids long. V was trimmed by 6 bases and J by 5 bases, leaving 11 bases between them. CDR1 and CDR2 from the germline V gene are MNHEY and SVGAGI. The CDR3 DNA reads TGTGCCAGCAGACCCAACAAAGATCAGCCCCAGCATTTT. This encodes CASRPNKDQPQHF.

This sequence joins TRBV28 and TRBJ1-2; D is unresolved. The germline V and J ends were trimmed by 8 bases and 5 bases, with 15 bases remaining between them. Germline CDR1 is MDHEN and CDR2 is SYDVKM. The CDR3 runs to 13 residues. CDR3 nucleotides: TGTGCCAGCTGCGGAGGACGGATTTATGGCTACACCTTC. It codes for CASCGGRIYGYTF.

This chain uses TRBV6-5 with TRBJ1-5; 9 bases agree with TRBD1. The CDR3 sequence is 16 residues long. V lost 4 bases and J lost 6; bases outside the gene matches: 10. Germline CDR1 and CDR2: MNHEY and SVGAGI. CDR3 amino acids: CASSLTAGTGSQPQHF. DNA of the CDR3: TGTGCCAGCAGTTTAACCGCCGGGACAGGGAGTCAGCCCCAGCATTTT.

V and J are TRBV5-6 and TRBJ2-7; 7 bases align to TRBD1. V lost 0 bases to trimming and J lost 3 bases; unmatched junction nucleotides: 6. Germline-derived CDR1 and CDR2 are SGHDT and YYEEEE. This CDR3 contains 15 residues. This CDR3 is CASSLGGQTVYEQYF. The CDR3 nucleotides read TGTGCCAGCAGCTTGGGGGGACAGACGGTCTACGAGCAGTACTTC.

This clonotype was observed a few times. The chain uses TRBV10-3 and TRBJ2-5; a weak D match, TRBD2 (7 bases). The germline V gene encodes CDR1 ENHRY and CDR2 SYGVKD. CDR3 size: 15 residues. The ends were cut back, 0 bases at V and 1 base at J, with 9 bases in the middle. This CDR3 is CAISESAGAQETQYF. DNA of the CDR3: TGTGCCATCAGTGAGTCGGCGGGGGCCCAAGAGACCCAGTACTTC.

This chain connects TRBV19 to TRBJ1-6; D unresolved. This CDR3 is built from 14 residues. Deletions cut 3 bases from V and 8 bases from J, with 11 bases between. Per germline, CDR1 LNHDA and CDR2 SQIVND (reference sequence). The CDR3 here is CASSMLGWDSPLHF. In DNA form, the CDR3 reads TGTGCCAGTAGTATGTTGGGGTGGGATTCACCCCTCCACTTT.

This clonotype appeared a few times. The rearrangement joins TRBV20-1 to TRBJ2-5; maybe TRBD2 (5 bases). Germline CDR1 reads DFQATT; CDR2 reads SNEGSKA (reference sequence). Trimming removed 1 base from V and 5 bases from J, with 23 bases in between. This CDR3 comprises 17 residues. CDR3 sequence (DNA): TGCAGTGCTAGAGGAGGCGCCAGAACTAGTCCGAGGGAGACCCAGTACTTC. Amino acid sequence: CSARGGARTSPRETQYF.

The chain uses TRBV2 and TRBJ2-3; TRBD1 agrees at 9 bases. J was trimmed by 0 bases and V by 6 bases; bases with no gene match: 7. CDR1 and CDR2 (germline): SNHLY, FYNNEI. The CDR3 totals 16 residues. CDR3: CASRGDRETSTDTQYF. The DNA of the CDR3 is TGTGCCAGCAGGGGGGACAGGGAAACTAGCACAGATACGCAGTATTTT.

V and J are TRBV7-2 and TRBJ2-3; 9 nucleotides agree with TRBD1. The germline V gene encodes CDR1 SGHTA and CDR2 FQGNSA. The CDR3 is made up of 17 amino acids. The trim removed 1 base at V and 8 bases at J, leaving 13 bases unmatched. The CDR3 loop reads CASSLVPGQGLPRTQYF. The CDR3 nucleotides read TGTGCCAGCAGCTTAGTGCCGGGACAGGGTTTGCCTCGTACGCAGTATTTT.

CDR3 nucleotide sequence: TGTGCCAGCAGGGGCGGGACAGGGGGCCGACAGCCCCAGCATTTT. Translation: CASRGGTGGRQPQHF. The chain recombines TRBV2 with TRBJ1-5; the match to TRBD1 covers 12 bases. The junction had 7 bases not matched to a gene; V was cut back by 6 bases and J by 7 bases. CDR1 is SNHLY and CDR2 is FYNNEI in the germline V gene. The CDR3 has 15 residues.

V is TRBV4-3 and J is TRBJ2-2; D unresolved. Trimming removed 2 bases from V and 4 bases from J, with 8 bases in between. Germline lookup yields CDR1 LGHNA and CDR2 YSLEER. This CDR3 contains 14 residues. CDR3 sequence (DNA): TGCGCCAGCAGCCAACCCCAGGTCACCGGGGAGCTGTTTTTT. This sequence encodes CASSQPQVTGELFF.

This chain uses TRBV27 with TRBJ2-3, with D perhaps matching TRBD1 or TRBD2 (6 bases each). CDR1 and CDR2 from the germline V gene are MNHEY and SMNVEV (reference sequence). This CDR3 has 16 amino acids. Trimming pared 6 bases from V and 6 bases from J, leaving 22 bases between. The CDR3 sequence is CASSGGGGQSRDTQYF. The DNA of the CDR3 is TGTGCCAGCAGCGGGGGCGGAGGCCAAAGTAGGGATACGCAGTATTTT.

This chain's CDR3 is CASREGPEAFF. The CDR3 DNA follows: TGTGCCAGCAGGGAGGGGCCTGAAGCTTTCTTT. The V and J genes are TRBV2 and TRBJ1-1; D perhaps matches TRBD1 (5 bases). Germline V gene lookup returns CDR1 SNHLY and CDR2 FYNNEI. The CDR3 covers 11 residues. The V and J ends lost 6 bases and 6 bases respectively, with 8 bases between them.

The CDR3 here is CASRRQANQPQHF. DNA of the CDR3: TGTGCCAGCAGGCGGCAGGCCAATCAGCCCCAGCATTTT. This chain joins TRBV2 and TRBJ1-5; D gene uncertain. The germline V and J ends were trimmed by 6 bases and 3 bases, with 9 bases remaining between them. CDR1 and CDR2 (germline): SNHLY, FYNNEI. The CDR3 covers 13 residues.

This clonotype was seen ten or more times. The chain is built from TRBV7-9 and TRBJ2-7; a weak D match, TRBD1 (5 bases). V lost 2 bases to trimming and J lost 2 bases, with 10 bases between them. This CDR3 has 14 residues. Germline V gene lookup returns CDR1 SEHNR and CDR2 FQNEAQ (reference sequence). The DNA of the CDR3 is TGTGCCAGCAGCTTACCCAGGGAAACCTACGAGCAGTACTTC. Its protein product is CASSLPRETYEQYF.

The chain carries TRBV4-3 and TRBJ2-2; 7 nucleotides agree with TRBD1. Trimming cost V 1 base and J 9 bases; bases outside gene matches: 2. Germline V gene sequence: CDR1 LGHNA, CDR2 YSLEER. The CDR3 runs to 13 residues. The CDR3 sequence is CASSQGQGWELFF. The CDR3 coding sequence is TGCGCCAGCAGCCAAGGACAGGGTTGGGAGCTGTTTTTT.

There are a few counts of this clonotype. The chain recombines TRBV12-3 or TRBV12-4 with TRBJ2-3, with 7 nucleotides matching TRBD1. The CDR3 has 15 residues. Germline trimming cut 6 bases from V and 4 bases from J; bases unmatched to any gene: 10. For the CDR3, the DNA is TGTGCCAGCAGCCTAGACAGGGACGTGCCAGATACGCAGTATTTT. Its protein is CASSLDRDVPDTQYF.